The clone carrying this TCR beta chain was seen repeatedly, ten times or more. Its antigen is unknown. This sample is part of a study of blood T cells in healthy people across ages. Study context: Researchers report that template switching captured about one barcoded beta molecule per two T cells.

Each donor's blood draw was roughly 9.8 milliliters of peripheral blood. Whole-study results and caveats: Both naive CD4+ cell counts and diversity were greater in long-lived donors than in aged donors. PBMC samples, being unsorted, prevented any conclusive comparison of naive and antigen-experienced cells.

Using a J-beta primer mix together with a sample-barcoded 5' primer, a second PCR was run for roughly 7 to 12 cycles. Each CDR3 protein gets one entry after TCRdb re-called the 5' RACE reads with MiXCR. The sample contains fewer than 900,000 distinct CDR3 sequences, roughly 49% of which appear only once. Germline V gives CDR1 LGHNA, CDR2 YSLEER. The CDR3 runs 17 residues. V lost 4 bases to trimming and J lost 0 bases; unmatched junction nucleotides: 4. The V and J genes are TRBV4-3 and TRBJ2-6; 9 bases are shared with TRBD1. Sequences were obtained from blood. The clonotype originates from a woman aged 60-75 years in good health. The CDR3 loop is CASSPGTGSSGANVLTF. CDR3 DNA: TGCGCCAGCAGCCCAGGGACAGGGAGCTCTGGGGCCAACGTCCTGACTTTC.